This record looks at one T cell receptor beta chain sequence and its context. Libraries were prepared by immunoSEQ multiplex PCR; TCRdb keeps only in-frame clonotypes and omits some of them. The profile shows roughly 810,000 clones, around 96% of them singletons. Naive CD8 cells were CD45RO-negative, positively selected for CCR7, excluding terminally differentiated effector memory CD45RA+ cells. The data originate from a study of shared clonotypes between healthy human individuals. Trimming took 6 bases from V and 3 from J; bases not matched to a gene: 5. Germline CDR1 reads SGHAT; CDR2 reads FQNNGV. This CDR3 is built from 15 residues.

Sequencing used naive CD8+ T cells sorted from blood. This TCR derives from a young man in good health. The chain carries TRBV11-2 and TRBJ2-7, with 13 nucleotides matching TRBD2. CDR3 residues: CASRDRLAGGYEQYF. The CDR3, as DNA: TGTGCCAGCAGGGATAGACTAGCGGGAGGCTACGAGCAGTACTTC. The full variable domain, with the rest looked up from reference TRBV11-2 and TRBJ2-7, is EAGVAQSPRYKIIEKRQSVAFWCNPISGHATLYWYQQILGQGPKLLIQFQNNGVVDDSQLPKDRFSAERLKGVDSTLKIQPAKLEDSAVYLCASRDRLAGGYEQYFGPGTRLTVT.